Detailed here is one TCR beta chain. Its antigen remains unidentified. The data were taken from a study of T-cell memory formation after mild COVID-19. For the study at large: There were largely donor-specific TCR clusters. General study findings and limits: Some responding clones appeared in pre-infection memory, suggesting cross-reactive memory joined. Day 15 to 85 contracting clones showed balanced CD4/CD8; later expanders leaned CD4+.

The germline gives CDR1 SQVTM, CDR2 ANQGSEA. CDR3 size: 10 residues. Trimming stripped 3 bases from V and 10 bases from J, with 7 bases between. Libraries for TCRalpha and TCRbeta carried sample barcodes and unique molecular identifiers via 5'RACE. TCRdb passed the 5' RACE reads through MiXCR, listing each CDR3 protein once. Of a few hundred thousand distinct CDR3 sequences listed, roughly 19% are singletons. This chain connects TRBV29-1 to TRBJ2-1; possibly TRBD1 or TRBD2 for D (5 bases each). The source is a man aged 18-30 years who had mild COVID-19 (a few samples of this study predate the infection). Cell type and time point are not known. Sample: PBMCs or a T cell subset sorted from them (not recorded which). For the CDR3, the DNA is TGCAGCGTTGACAGGGACGAGCAGTTCTTC. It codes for CSVDRDEQFF.